The 7 T cell receptor beta chains below were found in one sample sequenced in a study of blood T cell repertoires in COVID-19. Method: immunoSEQ multiplex PCR; TCRdb's copy keeps in-frame clones and lacks some. The data show 300,000 to 450,000 clones, with 81% seen just once and more than 0.85% held by the top ten. Sequenced material: peripheral blood. All receptors derive from a human donor with acute or convalescent COVID-19. The donor label of this sample is uncertain.

This chain connects TRBV3-1 (or the pseudogene TRBV3-2) to TRBJ2-5; the match to TRBD2 covers 8 bases. There are 16 residues in the CDR3. J lost 4 bases, V lost 1 base, and 8 bases had no gene match. The germline CDR1 and CDR2 sequences are LGHDT and YNNKEL (reference sequence). In nucleotides, the CDR3 is TGTGCCAGCAGCCAAGTGAACGGGGGGGCCGCAGAGACCCAGTACTTC. This translates into CASSQVNGGAAETQYF.

The V call is TRBV7-6, the J call TRBJ2-7; D possibly corresponds to TRBD1 (6 bases). V was trimmed by 0 bases and J by 2 bases, leaving 11 bases between them. Germline assignment: CDR1 SGHVS and CDR2 FNYEAQ. The CDR3 is 15 residues long. Here the CDR3 reads CASSLALGGTYEQYF. The DNA of the CDR3 is TGTGCCAGCAGCTTAGCGCTAGGGGGAACCTACGAGCAGTACTTC.

This clone was recorded only once. This chain links TRBV14 with TRBJ2-2; 11 nucleotides line up with TRBD2. CDR1 SGHDN and CDR2 FVKESK come from the germline V gene. J was trimmed by 7 bases and V by 8 bases; bases with no gene match: 9. This CDR3 spans 15 amino acids. The DNA for the CDR3 is TGTGCCAGCGGATTAGCGGGAGGGCCGTTCGGGGAGCTGTTTTTT. Amino acids: CASGLAGGPFGELFF.

This clone has more than one count but fewer than ten. The chain couples TRBV6-5 to TRBJ1-1; the D gene is possibly TRBD1 (6 bases). Germline-derived CDR1 and CDR2 are MNHEY and SVGAGI. The CDR3 consists of 13 residues. With 10 bases removed from V and 1 base from J, the gap between germline ends came to 13 bases. CDR3 DNA: TGTGCCACCCAGGGGATGGGGAACACTGAAGCTTTCTTT. This gives the protein CATQGMGNTEAFF.

The genes are TRBV29-1 and TRBJ2-3, with 8 bases aligning to TRBD1. V lost 3 bases and J lost 1; bases outside the gene matches: 3. The CDR3 has 14 amino acids. Germline CDR1 and CDR2: SQVTM and ANQGSEA. This chain's CDR3 is CSVDRGLRTDTQYF. The CDR3 nucleotides read TGCAGCGTTGACAGGGGGCTTCGCACAGATACGCAGTATTTT.

The chain couples TRBV19 to TRBJ2-5; 7 bases line up with TRBD1. This CDR3 contains 15 residues. V was pared by 6 bases and J by 2 bases, with 9 bases of the junction left unmatched. Germline-derived CDR1 and CDR2 are LNHDA and SQIVND (reference sequence). The DNA for the CDR3 is TGTGCCAGTAGCATTACGGGACAGAAGCAAGAGACCCAGTACTTC. It yields the protein CASSITGQKQETQYF.

The chain couples TRBV5-1 to TRBJ2-3; D is perhaps TRBD1 (5 bases). The length of the CDR3 is 15 residues. Germline V gene data show CDR1 as SGHRS and CDR2 as YFSETQ. Deletions cut 0 bases from V and 2 bases from J, with 10 bases between. The CDR3 sequence: CASSLVQGPTDTQYF. DNA of the CDR3: TGCGCCAGCAGCTTGGTCCAGGGCCCCACAGATACGCAGTATTTT.